Given below is one T cell receptor (beta chain) in context. No cognate antigen has been identified for it. Per-base quality was not reported, and no clone a single base away is much larger than it. Using the deep immunoSEQ assay, multiplex PCR amplified TCR CDR3 regions from genomic DNA. Extracted genomic DNA from each cell subset was distributed evenly across all wells of several immunoSEQ 96-well plates, and each plate was treated as a replicate. For sorted subsets, each replicate PCR was loaded with about 0.2 ug genomic DNA, equivalent to 30,000 or so T cell genomes. The purified libraries were quantified using a Qubit 3.0 fluorometer, sized with a Bioanalyzer 2100, and then quantified again using the KAPA Library Quantification kit. A separate single-read 150-cycle Illumina NextSeq 550 flow cell was used to sequence each immunoSEQ 96-well plate. Regarding the original processing steps: Because only junctional sequences without quality scores were contained in the immunoSEQ output, filtering matching that applied to full-length reads could not be performed. To assign V/J genes and CDR3, sequences were annotated using PyIR, a Python wrapper for IgBLAST v1.9, with IMGT germline references. Reads were filtered out if the reads had weak V/J assignments (E-value above 1e-6), no CDR3, stop codons, out-of-frame junctions, or ambiguous translated residues. V3J clonotypes were defined by identical inferred V gene, J gene, and CDR3 amino acid sequence. Percentage overlap between repertoires was computed as shared unique clonotypes divided by the size of the smaller repertoire. Repertoire richness was assessed with RTK rarefaction, the Chao1 estimator, and Recon v2.1 estimates of unobserved clonotypes. Generation probabilities for all TCRbeta clonotypes obtained by the gDNA method from several donors were computed using OLGA. Drawn from immuneACCESS, this table holds only the in-frame rearrangements with V and J called that TCRdb kept. Clones are partly lost; checked studies trace under half to an unresolved V gene and leave the rest unexplained. The V and J calls and clone size are taken from that table; D and trimming were inferred from the DNA. Across this sample there are some 660,000 clones, with around three quarters seen only once. The ten most abundant clones make up about 1.8% of the sample.

This record belongs to a study of shared clonotypes between healthy human individuals (dated by TCRdb to about 2020). Concerning the study at large: Three men and a couple of women, aged 18 to 49 years, made up the cohort. For each donor, CD4 naive and CD4 memory were each given three plates, CD8 naive was given two plates, and CD8 memory was given one plate. To estimate repertoire size and how much clonotype sharing occurs between individuals, the study deeply sequenced the blood TCR repertoires of several healthy adults. Libraries were prepared and TCR repertoires were sequenced by different laboratories using diverse techniques, in order to increase sequencing depth and limit assay-specific biases. Leukapheresis yielded between about 0.9 and 8.9 billion PBMCs per donor. The paper's findings and limits, for the study overall: Rarefaction of sorted-subset datasets indicated incomplete sequencing despite the large sequencing depth. Higher generation probabilities were observed for clonotypes shared by all four sorted-subset donors than for non-shared clonotypes. Sampling was limited to blood, and TCR repertoires in tissue likely differ from TCR repertoires in blood. Because the study included only a small number of donors, the genetic and exposure-history diversity represented was limited. Estimated clonotype richness was generally larger for naive than for memory subsets. When a handful of donors were compared, the shared fraction of clonotypes was around 4.6% for naive CD4, around 3.6% for naive CD8, more than 2% for memory CD4, and 0.4% for memory CD8. Pairwise subsampling indicated that sequencing depth was expected to affect the degree of clonotype sharing among donors.

The donors were healthy, HIV-negative adults who had no recently reported acute infections or vaccinations. Every donor was a Caucasian adult residing in Nashville, Tennessee, USA. Magnetic negative selection was used to enrich CD4+ T cells, after which naive cells were positively selected on CD45RA and the negative fraction became the memory subset. Blood was collected by leukapheresis, and PBMCs were isolated by Ficoll-Histopaque density gradient centrifugation and then cryopreserved in liquid nitrogen vapor phase. Analytical flow cytometry was used to check the purity and quantity of each magnetically sorted T cell population. From each sorted fraction, genomic DNA was isolated and quantified by UV absorbance on a Nanodrop 2000c. The V and J ends are trimmed by 3 bases and 6 bases, leaving 14 bases between them. Looking up the germline V gene yields CDR1 MDHEN and CDR2 SYDVKM. The CDR3, cysteine through phenylalanine, is 14 amino acids long. This entry keeps only the CDR3 DNA: 42 bases, framed from base 1.

This chain joins TRBV28 to TRBJ1-2; TRBD1 is a weak D gene call, 6 bases matching. The receptor was derived from a woman aged 25 to 45 in good health. The material sequenced was memory CD4+ T cells sorted from blood. According to the study, the label for this sample's cell subset or site signals: CD45RA-negative fraction. CDR3 loop: CASSFGGASDGYTF. In nucleotide form, the sequence is TGTGCCAGCAGTTTCGGGGGCGCGAGCGATGGCTACACCTTC.